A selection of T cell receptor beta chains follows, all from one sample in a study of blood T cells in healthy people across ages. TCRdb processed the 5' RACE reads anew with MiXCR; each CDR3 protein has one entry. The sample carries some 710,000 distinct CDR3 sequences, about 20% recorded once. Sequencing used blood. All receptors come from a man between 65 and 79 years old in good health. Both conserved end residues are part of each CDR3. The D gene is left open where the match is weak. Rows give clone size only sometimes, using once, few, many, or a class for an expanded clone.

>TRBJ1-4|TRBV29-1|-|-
TGCAGCATGCTCCCCACAGCTAATGAAAAACTGTTTTTT
CSMLPTANEKLFF
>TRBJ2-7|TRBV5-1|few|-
TGCGCCAGCAGCTCTCGGACTCTTTCCTACGAGCAGTACTTC
CASSSRTLSYEQYF
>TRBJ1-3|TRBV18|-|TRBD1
TGTGCCAGCTCACCGGGACAGTCTGGAAACACCATATATTTT
CASSPGQSGNTIYF
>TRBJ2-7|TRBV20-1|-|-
TGCAGTGCTATACAGGTTACTTCCTACGAGCAGTACTTC
CSAIQVTSYEQYF
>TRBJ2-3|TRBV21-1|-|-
TGTGCCAGCAGCAGCCCAATTCTAGCGGGAGATACGCAGTATTTT
CASSSPILAGDTQYF
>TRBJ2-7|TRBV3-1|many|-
TGTGCCAGCAGCCAAGAGTGGTTCCCAACATACGAGCAGTACTTC
CASSQEWFPTYEQYF
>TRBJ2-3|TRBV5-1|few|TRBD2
TGCGCCAGCAGCTCCGGCCGAACTAGCGGGGGGAAGGATACGCAGTATTTT
CASSSGRTSGGKDTQYF
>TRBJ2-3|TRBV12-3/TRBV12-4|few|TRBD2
TGTGCCAGCAGTTCCTTCGGGGGGGCTGGCACAGATACGCAGTATTTT
CASSSFGGAGTDTQYF
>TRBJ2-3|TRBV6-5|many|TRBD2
TGTGCCAGCAGCCTTAGCGGGGCTAGCACAGATACGCAGTATTTT
CASSLSGASTDTQYF
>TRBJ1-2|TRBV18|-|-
TGTGCCAGCTCACCACCGGTCGGGGTTTATGGCTACACCTTC
CASSPPVGVYGYTF
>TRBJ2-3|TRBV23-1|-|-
TGCGCCAGCAGTCAGGCTAGGACACCTCGCACAGATACGCAGTATTTT
CASSQARTPRTDTQYF
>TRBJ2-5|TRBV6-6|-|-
TGTGCCAGCAGTTCTCAGGGACCAGAGACCCAGTACTTC
CASSSQGPETQYF
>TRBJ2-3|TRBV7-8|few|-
TGTGCCAGCAGCTTAGATCCAAAAGATACGCAGTATTTT
CASSLDPKDTQYF
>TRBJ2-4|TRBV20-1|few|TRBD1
TGCAGTGCGACCCGACAGGGCGTCACCAAAAACATTCAGTACTTC
CSATRQGVTKNIQYF